This T cell receptor (beta chain) originates from a study of human T cells and chemical hapten exposure. Study summary: Weekly diphenylcyclopropenone doses were given to patients' scalps across the roughly 25-week study. Study findings and constraints: No alteration of TCRs above 1 in 1000 frequency was seen with DPC sensitization.

Germline CDR1 is DFQATT and CDR2 is SNEGSKA (reference sequence). The CDR3 has 12 residues. V lost 6 bases to trimming and J lost 16 bases; unmatched junction nucleotides: 15. Time point meaning: patch test 3, about 24 weeks after DPC sensitization. Treatment denoted: therapeutic diphenylcyclopropenone sensitization with weekly scalp DPC. Those who donated were patients with alopecia, 18 to 70 years of age, and suitable for DPC. A single record per CDR3 protein comes from TCRdb applying MiXCR to the RACE reads. The sample gives approximately 32,000 distinct CDR3 sequences, 4.5% to 7.5% of which show up once; around 6% is in the top ten. This clonotype was seen ten or more times. Its specificity is unknown.

The sequencing used whole blood, collected in connection with sensitization to the hapten diphenylcyclopropenone (DPC). The chain carries TRBV20-1 and TRBJ2-1; TRBD1 matches 7 bases. The sequence was collected from a man aged 25-45 years with alopecia areata. Some clones in this sample may be carry-over from other donors' samples. The CDR3 is CSALNHRGLHFF. Here the CDR3 DNA reads TGCAGTGCCCTGAATCACAGGGGCCTTCACTTCTTC.